These 27 T cell receptor beta chains originate from one sample sequenced in a study of blood T cell repertoires in COVID-19. Sequenced by immunoSEQ multiplex PCR; TCRdb stores in-frame clones only, minus some. The sample yields 130,000 to 150,000 clones, 84% seen once. The sequenced material came from peripheral blood. The source of these receptors is an elderly woman in a cohort sampled during active or convalescent COVID-19.

The gene calls are TRBV5-6 and TRBJ1-5; D might be TRBD1 (6 bases). The length of the CDR3 is 13 residues. V was clipped by 5 bases and J by 6 bases, with 12 bases between them. Germline CDR1 and CDR2: SGHDT and YYEEEE. The CDR3 sequence is CASRVWGRQPQHF. The CDR3 bases are TGTGCCAGCAGAGTGTGGGGGCGTCAGCCCCAGCATTTT.

This clone appeared a few times. V is TRBV25-1 and J is TRBJ1-2; 7 nucleotides align to TRBD1. This CDR3 contains 14 residues. Looked up from germline, CDR1 is MGHDK and CDR2 is SYGVNS. Unmatched junction bases numbered 7, after V lost 2 bases and J lost 7 bases. The CDR3: CASSEDRERSGYTF. The CDR3 DNA reads TGTGCCAGCAGTGAAGACAGGGAAAGAAGTGGCTACACCTTC.

The rearrangement joins TRBV11-2 to TRBJ1-2; TRBD1 matches at 7 bases. CDR1 is SGHAT and CDR2 is FQNNGV in the germline V gene. The CDR3 is 14 residues long. V shed 5 bases, J shed 8 bases, and the junction held 11 bases outside the gene matches. CDR3 in DNA: TGTGCCAGCAGCCCACGACAGGGCATGGGGGGCTACACCTTC. Protein: CASSPRQGMGGYTF.

The V call is TRBV18, the J call TRBJ2-7; 8 bases line up with TRBD1. The CDR3 loop spans 15 amino acids. From germline, CDR1 is KGHSH and CDR2 LQKENI. Trimming at V came to 8 bases and at J to 1 base, leaving 10 bases not matched to a gene. CDR3 sequence (DNA): TGTGCCAGCACCCTCCAGGGGGCGAAATCCTACGAGCAGTACTTC. As protein: CASTLQGAKSYEQYF.

DNA of the CDR3: TGTGCCAGTAGTATTGCTAGGACTAGCGGGCGACTAGCCAAAAACATTCAGTACTTC. The encoded protein is CASSIARTSGRLAKNIQYF. The gene calls are TRBV19 and TRBJ2-4, with TRBD2 matching over 11 bases. Trimming took 3 bases from V and 0 from J; bases not matched to a gene: 10. The CDR3 has 19 amino acids. The germline V gene encodes CDR1 LNHDA and CDR2 SQIVND (reference sequence).

This clone was detected a few times. The chain recombines TRBV7-2 with TRBJ2-1, with a possible D match to TRBD2 (5 bases). Germline CDR1 reads SGHTA; CDR2 reads FQGNSA. This CDR3 region has 17 residues. V was shortened by 1 base and J by 5 bases, with 18 bases between the two germline ends. CDR3 amino acids: CASSLVFMGSGHNEQFF. CDR3 sequence (DNA): TGTGCCAGCAGCTTAGTTTTTATGGGGAGTGGTCACAATGAGCAGTTCTTC. Supplemented by reference TRBV7-2 and TRBJ2-1, the full variable domain reads GAGVSQSPSNKVTEKGKDVELRCDPISGHTALYWYRQSLGQGLEFLIYFQGNSAPDKSGLPSDRFSAERTGGSVSTLTIQRTQQEDSAVYLCASSLVFMGSGHNEQFFGPGTRLTVL.

The V gene is TRBV19, the J gene TRBJ1-6, with D possibly matching TRBD1 (5 bases). The CDR3 runs 13 residues. V was shortened by 1 base and J by 8 bases, with 6 bases between the two germline ends. Germline loops: CDR1 LNHDA, CDR2 SQIVND (reference sequence). For the CDR3, the DNA is TGTGCCAGTAGTATAGGACAGTATTCACCCCTCCACTTT. Protein product: CASSIGQYSPLHF.

This clone was detected once. The CDR3 loop reads CASSFAGGFNNEQFF. DNA of the CDR3: TGTGCCAGCAGCTTTGCGGGGGGGTTTAACAATGAGCAGTTCTTC. The rearrangement links TRBV7-3 to TRBJ2-1; 9 bases agree with TRBD2. The CDR3 loop spans 15 amino acids. Germline CDR1 is SGHTA and CDR2 is FQGTGA. V was clipped by 3 bases and J by 5 bases; unmatched bases: 5.

The rearrangement links TRBV3-1 (or the pseudogene TRBV3-2) to TRBJ1-4, with TRBD1 matching 11 bases. There are 16 residues in the CDR3. CDR1 is LGHDT and CDR2 is YNNKEL in the germline V gene (reference sequence). V shed 4 bases, J shed 14 bases, and the junction held 15 bases outside the gene matches. The CDR3 reads CASSPRDRGAPQGLFF. In DNA form, the CDR3 reads TGTGCCAGCAGCCCCCGGGACAGGGGGGCGCCTCAGGGGCTGTTTTTT.

The rearrangement uses TRBV6-5 and TRBJ1-1; tentatively, D is TRBD1 (5 bases). Per germline, CDR1 MNHEY and CDR2 SVGAGI. Deletions cut 7 bases from V and 5 bases from J, with 20 bases between. The CDR3 has 15 residues. The CDR3 region has the DNA TGTGCCAGCATTCCGGGCCGTGGGGGGAAGACTGAAGCTTTCTTT. It translates to CASIPGRGGKTEAFF.

V is TRBV15 and J is TRBJ2-1; TRBD2 matches 16 bases. CDR3 length: 15 amino acids. Germline loops: CDR1 LNHNV, CDR2 YYDKDF (reference sequence). The J segment lost 7 bases and the V segment lost 7 bases, leaving 4 bases of the junction unmatched. The chain's CDR3 is CATTPGLAGGNEQFF. Written as DNA, the CDR3 is TGTGCCACCACCCCGGGACTAGCGGGGGGGAATGAGCAGTTCTTC. The complete variable domain, with remaining parts taken from reference TRBV15 and TRBJ2-1, reads DAMVIQNPRYQVTQFGKPVTLSCSQTLNHNVMYWYQQKSSQAPKLLFHYYDKDFNNEADTPDNFQSRRPNTSFCFLDIRSPGLGDTAMYLCATTPGLAGGNEQFFGPGTRLTVL.

This clone was seen just once. The CDR3 DNA is TGTGCCAGCTCACCAGGTCGGGACAATGAGCAGTTCTTC. Amino acid sequence: CASSPGRDNEQFF. This rearrangement joins TRBV18 to TRBJ2-1; unclear D gene. Germline V gene data show CDR1 as KGHSH and CDR2 as LQKENI. The CDR3 contains 13 residues. Deletions cut 2 bases from V and 5 bases from J, with 7 bases between.

This rearrangement joins TRBV6-1 to TRBJ2-5; 10 bases match TRBD1. CDR3 length equals 16 residues. J was trimmed by 4 bases and V by 1 base; bases with no gene match: 6. Per germline, CDR1 MNHNS and CDR2 SASEGT. The CDR3 region has the DNA TGTGCCAGCAGTGAAGGAATGAGGACAGGGGGAGAGACCCAGTACTTC. It codes for CASSEGMRTGGETQYF.

This chain joins TRBV2 and TRBJ2-3; 9 positions agree with TRBD2. CDR3 size: 17 residues. The V and J ends lost 0 bases and 7 bases, in that order; junction bases with no gene match: 11. The germline V gene has CDR1 SNHLY and CDR2 FYNNEI. The CDR3 coding sequence is TGTGCCAGCAGTGAAGCCTCATCGCGGGGGGGCCTATATACGCAGTATTTT. Its protein product is CASSEASSRGGLYTQYF.

The chain couples TRBV18 to TRBJ1-1; TRBD1 is a possible D gene (6 bases). Germline assignment: CDR1 KGHSH and CDR2 LQKENI. This CDR3 is built from 14 residues. The V end lost 6 bases, the J end lost 1 base, and 12 bases lay between the germline ends. CDR3 in amino acids: CASSGRGANTEAFF. The DNA for the CDR3 is TGTGCCAGCTCCGGGAGGGGGGCGAACACTGAAGCTTTCTTT.

The chain employs TRBV7-2 and TRBJ1-2, with TRBD1 as a possible D gene (6 bases). Trimming removed 0 bases from V and 2 bases from J, with 7 bases in between. The CDR3 length is 14 residues. From germline, CDR1 is SGHTA and CDR2 FQGNSA. Here the CDR3 reads CASSLAGQNYGYTF. The CDR3 nucleotides read TGTGCCAGCAGCTTAGCAGGACAGAACTATGGCTACACCTTC.

This clone appeared a single time. A junction end diverges from the germline sequence, so it may reflect a read error. V is TRBV6-1 and J is TRBJ1-4; 10 nucleotides align to TRBD1. The length of the CDR3 is 21 residues. The V gene's germline CDR1 is MNHNS and CDR2 SASEGT. The CDR3 region has the DNA TGTGCCAGCACTGAACGAAGAAACCCGGGACAGGGGTCCTTTGGGAATGAAAAACTGTTTTTT. It codes for CASTERRNPGQGSFGNEKLFF.

The CDR3 here is CASSFRLGGEQFF. In DNA, the CDR3 is TGTGCCAGCAGCTTCCGTCTGGGAGGTGAGCAGTTCTTC. This chain joins TRBV7-2 and TRBJ2-1, with TRBD2 as a possible D gene (6 bases). The CDR3 is made up of 13 amino acids. V lost 3 bases to trimming and J lost 9 bases, with 12 bases between them. Looked up from germline, CDR1 is SGHTA and CDR2 is FQGNSA.

The chain joins TRBV5-1 to TRBJ1-2; 7 bases align to TRBD1. CDR1 is SGHRS and CDR2 is YFSETQ in the germline V gene. The CDR3 totals 14 residues. With V trimmed by 0 bases and J by 3 bases, 2 bases remained unmatched. As DNA, the CDR3 is TGCGCCAGCAGCTTGGAGGGGGCAGACTATGGCTACACCTTC. This gives the protein CASSLEGADYGYTF.

The gene calls are TRBV2 and TRBJ2-7; unclear D gene. CDR1 and CDR2 from the germline V gene are SNHLY and FYNNEI. The V and J ends lost 6 bases and 4 bases respectively, with 7 bases between them. The CDR3 totals 11 residues. In nucleotides, the CDR3 is TGTGCCAGCAGCACCACATACGAGCAGTACTTC. Its translation is CASSTTYEQYF.

The V gene is TRBV5-4, the J gene TRBJ2-5, with D perhaps TRBD2 (7 bases). Looked up from germline, CDR1 is SGHNT and CDR2 is YYREEE (reference sequence). V lost 2 bases, J lost 3 bases, and 14 bases lay in between. The CDR3 is 15 residues long. The CDR3 protein is CASSFKGGAEETQYF. The CDR3 DNA is TGTGCCAGCAGCTTTAAGGGGGGGGCGGAAGAGACCCAGTACTTC.

The chain employs TRBV10-3 and TRBJ2-5; D gene ambiguous. Germline loops: CDR1 ENHRY, CDR2 SYGVKD. The CDR3 covers 11 residues. Trimming removed 3 bases from V and 4 bases from J, with 3 bases in between. This CDR3 is CAISEAETQYF. The CDR3 DNA is TGTGCCATCAGTGAAGCAGAGACCCAGTACTTC.

The chain employs TRBV6-6 and TRBJ2-1, with TRBD1 identical over 7 bases. The CDR3 covers 13 residues. J gave up 7 bases and V 5 bases, and 5 bases lay outside the gene matches. Per the germline V gene, CDR1 is MNHNY and CDR2 is SVGAGI (reference sequence). CDR3 coding DNA: TGTGCCAGCAGTCGACAGGGATTGAATGAGCAGTTCTTC. Its protein product is CASSRQGLNEQFF.

The CDR3 DNA sequence: TGTGCCAGCAGTTACTCTCAGGTCCAGACTGAAGCTTTCTTT. This encodes CASSYSQVQTEAFF. The chain joins TRBV6-5 to TRBJ1-1; D remains unclear. The CDR3 runs to 14 residues. Trimming took off 0 bases at V and 5 bases at J, with 10 bases between the two ends. The germline CDR1 and CDR2 sequences are MNHEY and SVGAGI.

This chain uses TRBV7-9 with TRBJ2-2, with 7 positions matching TRBD1. The length of the CDR3 is 16 residues. CDR1 SEHNR and CDR2 FQNEAQ come from the germline V gene (reference sequence). Trimming took 1 base from V and 5 from J; bases not matched to a gene: 7. The CDR3 loop is CASSLEGGAYTGELFF. In nucleotides, the CDR3 is TGTGCCAGCAGCTTAGAAGGGGGCGCATATACCGGGGAGCTGTTTTTT.

The genes are TRBV7-2 and TRBJ2-5; 7 positions agree with TRBD2. CDR1 is SGHTA and CDR2 is FQGNSA in the germline V gene. The CDR3 runs to 13 residues. The V segment lost 0 bases and the J segment 5 bases; nucleotides outside the gene matches: 0. In DNA form, the CDR3 reads TGTGCCAGCAGCTTAGCACTAGCGGAGACCCAGTACTTC. Amino acid sequence: CASSLALAETQYF.

This chain uses TRBV18 with TRBJ1-1; no firm D call. Germline V lookup: CDR1 KGHSH, CDR2 LQKENI. Deletions cut 4 bases from V and 1 base from J, with 13 bases between. The CDR3 totals 15 residues. The CDR3 bases are TGTGCCAGCTCACTGAGGGCCCGCTCGAACACTGAAGCTTTCTTT. It codes for CASSLRARSNTEAFF.